Listed below are T cell receptor beta chains from one sample, sequenced in a study of T cell responses to AZD1222 COVID-19 vaccine. Profiling relied on immunoSEQ multiplex PCR, and the TCRdb table lists in-frame clones only, not all of them. Among some 190,000 clones listed, 88% were seen once. Sequences were derived from peripheral blood, sampled on day 0 of AZD1222 vaccination. The source is an adult in good health. Each CDR3 is given with its conserved first and last residue. Fields, in order: V gene, J gene, D gene, clone size, CDR3 DNA, CDR3 protein. A D gene is named only where the DNA matches it firmly. Expanded clones get a size class; other rows say once, few or many, or leave the size out.

TRBV7-9	TRBJ1-2	-	-	TGTGCCGGTGGCATGTCGGCTGCCTATGGCTACACCTTC	CAGGMSAAYGYTF
TRBV7-9	TRBJ2-7	-	-	TGTGCCAGCAGCGATCTCGACAAACGCTACGAGCAGTACTTC	CASSDLDKRYEQYF
TRBV12-5	TRBJ2-5	-	-	TGTGCTAGTGGATTTCCGGGGCCAGTGGGCGAAACCCAGTACTTC	CASGFPGPVGETQYF
TRBV18	TRBJ2-7	-	-	TGTGCCAGCTCACCACCGGGACCAACAGAGCAGTACTTC	CASSPPGPTEQYF
TRBV19	TRBJ2-1	TRBD2	once	TGTGCCAGTAGTCCCGGGACTACCCTCGGTGAGCAGTTCTTC	CASSPGTTLGEQFF
TRBV6-5	TRBJ2-5	-	-	TGTGCCAGCAGACAGCAAGAGACCCAGTACTTC	CASRQQETQYF
TRBV5-1	TRBJ1-6	-	-	TGCGCCAGCAGCTTGGGGGGCGCTTCACCCCTCCACTTT	CASSLGGASPLHF
TRBV30	TRBJ2-7	-	-	TGTGCCTGGAGAGCTGATTCCTACGAGCAGTACTTC	CAWRADSYEQYF
TRBV27	TRBJ2-7	TRBD2	-	TGTGCCAGCAGTCTCGCGGCAGGGTCGGGGGGTTACGAGCAGTACTTC	CASSLAAGSGGYEQYF
TRBV3-1/TRBV3-2	TRBJ1-5	TRBD1	-	TGTGCCAGCAGCCTCGACAGGGGGGGACAGCCCCAGCATTTT	CASSLDRGGQPQHF
TRBV14	TRBJ2-3	-	-	TGTGCCAGCAGCCAAGGGACGGGGTCGAGCACAGATACGCAGTATTTT	CASSQGTGSSTDTQYF
TRBV5-6	TRBJ2-1	TRBD1	-	TGTGCCAGCAGGCAGACAGGGTTTGAGCAGTTCTTC	CASRQTGFEQFF
TRBV29-1	TRBJ2-3	-	-	TGCAGCGTTGCCGGAGGGGGGGCGACAGATACGCAGTATTTT	CSVAGGGATDTQYF
TRBV7-9	TRBJ1-4	-	few	TGTGCCAGCAGCTTAGCGAGCCGACAGCCAACTAATGAAAAACTGTTTTTT	CASSLASRQPTNEKLFF
TRBV6-8	TRBJ2-2	-	-	TGTGCCAGCCGGGCCTCCCTTGCCGGGGAGCTGTTTTTT	CASRASLAGELFF
TRBV15	TRBJ2-1	TRBD2	-	TGTGCCACCAGCAATGCCGGGGGGGATTTTATGTTCTTC	CATSNAGGDFMFF
TRBV5-1	TRBJ2-2	-	-	TGCGCCAGCAGCTTCATGGCTAGTAGGATCGCGAACACCGGGGAGCTGTTTTTT	CASSFMASRIANTGELFF
TRBV7-6	TRBJ1-1	-	-	TGTGCCAGCAGCTTCCGTACTGAAGCTTTCTTT	CASSFRTEAFF
TRBV6-6	TRBJ1-1	-	-	TGTGCCAGCAGTTACTCCCCGTCCAGAGGGAACACTGAAGCTTTCTTT	CASSYSPSRGNTEAFF
TRBV3-1/TRBV3-2	TRBJ2-5	-	-	TGTGCCAGCAGCCCATTGGGTGGGGGGGCTGGTGAGACCCAGTACTTC	CASSPLGGGAGETQYF
TRBV5-6	TRBJ1-1	TRBD1	few	TGTGCCAGCAGCTTGGCCGTGCAGGGGGCACCGAACACTGAAGCTTTCTTT	CASSLAVQGAPNTEAFF
TRBV3-1/TRBV3-2	TRBJ1-2	-	-	TGTGCCAGCAGCTCGGACTGGTTCTATGGCTACACCTTC	CASSSDWFYGYTF
TRBV9	TRBJ2-1	TRBD2	-	TGTGCCAGCAGCGTCAGACTAGCGCCCAGCTCCTACAATGAGCAGTTCTTC	CASSVRLAPSSYNEQFF
TRBV7-2	TRBJ1-4	TRBD1	-	TGTGCCAGCAGCCGACAGGGGAATGAAAAACTGTTTTTT	CASSRQGNEKLFF
TRBV11-2	TRBJ1-6	TRBD1	-	TGTGCCAGCAGCGTTCAACCCCGGGACAGGGCTTATTCACCCCTCCACTTT	CASSVQPRDRAYSPLHF
TRBV10-2	TRBJ1-5	-	-	TGCGCCAGCAGAGGTCAGGTCAATCAGCCCCAGCATTTT	CASRGQVNQPQHF
TRBV7-9	TRBJ1-4	TRBD1	-	TGTGCCAGCAGCACCGAACAGGGGGTACTTGAAAAACTGTTTTTT	CASSTEQGVLEKLFF
TRBV13	TRBJ1-2	-	-	TGTGCCAGCAGCTCCAACAGGGCGGCGGACTATGGCTACACCTTC	CASSSNRAADYGYTF
TRBV10-3	TRBJ1-3	-	-	TGTGCCATCAGACCCAATGGAAACACCATATATTTT	CAIRPNGNTIYF
TRBV4-3	TRBJ1-4	TRBD1	-	TGCGCCAGCAGCCAAAATCCGACAGGGGAGTGGGGTGAAAAACTGTTTTTT	CASSQNPTGEWGEKLFF
TRBV7-9	TRBJ1-1	-	-	TGTGCCAGCAGCTCCTTCTCTCGACAGGTCAATGAAGCTTTCTTT	CASSSFSRQVNEAFF
TRBV28	TRBJ1-1	-	-	TGTGCCAGCAGTTTCCCAGGCCTCTCATGGAACAGGGAAGCTTTCTTT	CASSFPGLSWNREAFF
TRBV7-3	TRBJ2-7	-	-	TGTGCCAGCAGTTTGGAAGGGCTACACGAGCAGTACTTC	CASSLEGLHEQYF
TRBV14	TRBJ1-4	-	many	TGTGCCACCTCGGCACAGGGCGAAAAACTGTTTTTT	CATSAQGEKLFF
TRBV28	TRBJ1-6	-	-	TGTGCCAGCAGGGGCCAGGTGTCGGCCCTCCACTTT	CASRGQVSALHF
TRBV29-1	TRBJ1-1	TRBD1	-	TGCAGCGTTGTTGGGACAGGGGGGGCTTTCTTT	CSVVGTGGAFF
TRBV10-3	TRBJ2-7	TRBD1	-	TGTGCCATCAGTGAGTCGGGACAGGGTAACTACGAGCAGTACTTC	CAISESGQGNYEQYF
TRBV3-1/TRBV3-2	TRBJ1-2	TRBD1	-	TGTGCCAGCAGCCAAGATCTGGGTGGCACGGGACAGGGGTGGTATGGCTACACCTTC	CASSQDLGGTGQGWYGYTF
TRBV6-2/TRBV6-3	TRBJ2-7	-	few	TGTGCCAGCAGTTACTCCAGCGAAAACTCCTACGAGCAGTACTTC	CASSYSSENSYEQYF
TRBV11-2	TRBJ2-7	TRBD2	-	TGTGCCAGCAGCTACACTAGCGGGACCTTTTACGAGCAGTACTTC	CASSYTSGTFYEQYF
TRBV20-1	TRBJ2-1	TRBD2	-	TGCAGTGCTAGTTCGGGCGGGGGTTACCGCAATGAGCAGTTCTTC	CSASSGGGYRNEQFF
TRBV9	TRBJ2-2	-	-	TGTGCCAGCACTGGGACGGCCGAGAACACCGGGGAGCTGTTTTTT	CASTGTAENTGELFF
TRBV19	TRBJ1-1	TRBD1	-	TGTGCCAGTAGTATCAGGGGGTCGGTGAACACTGAAGCTTTCTTT	CASSIRGSVNTEAFF
TRBV4-2	TRBJ2-2	-	-	TGTGCCAGCAGCCTGCAAGGCGACTTGGACACCGGGGAGCTGTTTTTT	CASSLQGDLDTGELFF
TRBV6-2/TRBV6-3	TRBJ1-5	-	-	TGTGCCAGCAGTTACTTGGCAGCGGCCGGGAGAGGTCAGCCCCAGCATTTT	CASSYLAAAGRGQPQHF
TRBV6-5	TRBJ2-3	TRBD2	-	TGTGCCAGCAGTTACGCGGGGGGGAGAGATACGCAGTATTTT	CASSYAGGRDTQYF